This entry concerns a single T cell receptor (beta chain). The data were obtained in a study of early T cells in non-severe SARS-CoV-2 infection. Study as a whole: From unsorted whole blood, bulk RNA was sequenced, and the chains remained unpaired.

cDNA molecules, individually, were tagged with unique molecular identifiers. TCRdb re-called the 5' RACE reads through MiXCR, storing one row per CDR3 protein. Of approximately 64,000 distinct CDR3 sequences in the sample, about 19% were seen once. Trimming at V came to 4 bases and at J to 10 bases, leaving 13 bases not matched to a gene. The CDR3 consists of 15 residues. Germline CDR1 is SEHNR and CDR2 is FQNEAQ (reference sequence). The receptor was derived from an adult who was a healthcare worker with PCR-confirmed SARS-CoV-2 infection or an uninfected control (not recorded which). The V gene is TRBV7-9, the J gene TRBJ2-1; 7 nucleotides match TRBD1. The specimen comprised whole blood, sampled at baseline. CDR3 sequence: CASSSGQELFFEQFF. In DNA form, the CDR3 reads TGTGCCAGCAGCTCTGGACAGGAGCTTTTCTTCGAGCAGTTCTTC. The full variable domain, rest sourced from reference TRBV7-9 and TRBJ2-1, is DTGVSQNPRHKITKRGQNVTFRCDPISEHNRLYWYRQTLGQGPEFLTYFQNEAQLEKSRLLSDRFSAERPKGSFSTLEIQRTEQGDSAMYLCASSSGQELFFEQFFGPGTRLTVL.